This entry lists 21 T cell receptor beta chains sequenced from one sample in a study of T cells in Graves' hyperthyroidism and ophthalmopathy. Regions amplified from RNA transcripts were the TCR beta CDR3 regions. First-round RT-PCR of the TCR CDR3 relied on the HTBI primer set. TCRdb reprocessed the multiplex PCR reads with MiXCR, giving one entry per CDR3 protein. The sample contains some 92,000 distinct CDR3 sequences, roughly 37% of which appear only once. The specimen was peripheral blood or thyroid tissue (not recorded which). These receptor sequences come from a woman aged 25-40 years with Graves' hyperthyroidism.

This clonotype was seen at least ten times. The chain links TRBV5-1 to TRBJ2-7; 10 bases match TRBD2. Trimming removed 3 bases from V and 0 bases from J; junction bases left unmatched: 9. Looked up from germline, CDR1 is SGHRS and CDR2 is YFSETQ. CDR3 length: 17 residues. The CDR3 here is CASSSYATSGNSYEQYF. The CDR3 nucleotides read TGCGCCAGCAGCTCCTATGCTACTAGCGGGAACTCCTACGAGCAGTACTTC.

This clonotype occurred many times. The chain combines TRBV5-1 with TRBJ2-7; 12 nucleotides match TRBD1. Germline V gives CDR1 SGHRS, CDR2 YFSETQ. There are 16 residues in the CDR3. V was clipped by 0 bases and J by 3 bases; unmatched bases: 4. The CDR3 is CASSLGGTGGFYEQYF. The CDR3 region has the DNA TGCGCCAGCAGCTTGGGGGGGACAGGGGGCTTCTACGAGCAGTACTTC. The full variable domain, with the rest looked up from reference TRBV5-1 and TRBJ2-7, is KAGVTQTPRYLIKTRGQQVTLSCSPISGHRSVSWYQQTPGQGLQFLFEYFSETQRNKGNFPGRFSGRQFSNSRSEMNVSTLELGDSALYLCASSLGGTGGFYEQYFGPGTRLTVT.

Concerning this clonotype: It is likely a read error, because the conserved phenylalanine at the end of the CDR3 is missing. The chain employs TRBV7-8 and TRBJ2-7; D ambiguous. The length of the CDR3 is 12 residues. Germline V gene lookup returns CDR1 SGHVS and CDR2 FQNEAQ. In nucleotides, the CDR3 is TGTGCCAGCGGCTTAAGTGGGCACGAGCAGTACCTC. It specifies CASGLSGHEQYL.

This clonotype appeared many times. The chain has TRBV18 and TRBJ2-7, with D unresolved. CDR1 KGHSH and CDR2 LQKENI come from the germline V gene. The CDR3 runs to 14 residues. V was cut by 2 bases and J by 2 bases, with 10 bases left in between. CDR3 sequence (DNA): TGTGCCAGCTCACCAACAGTCCCAACCTACGAGCAGTACTTC. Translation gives CASSPTVPTYEQYF. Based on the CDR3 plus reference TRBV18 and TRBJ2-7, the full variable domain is NAGVMQNPRHLVRRRGQEARLRCSPMKGHSHVYWYRQLPEEGLKFMVYLQKENIIDESGMPKERFSAEFPKEGPSILRIQQVVRGDSAAYFCASSPTVPTYEQYFGPGTRLTVT.

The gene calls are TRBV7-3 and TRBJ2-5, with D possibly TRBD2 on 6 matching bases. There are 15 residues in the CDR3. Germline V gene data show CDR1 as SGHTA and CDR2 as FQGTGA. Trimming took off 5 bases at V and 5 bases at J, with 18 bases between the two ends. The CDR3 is CASSRGSGTGETQYF. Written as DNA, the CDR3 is TGTGCCAGCAGCCGGGGGTCGGGCACCGGGGAGACCCAGTACTTC.

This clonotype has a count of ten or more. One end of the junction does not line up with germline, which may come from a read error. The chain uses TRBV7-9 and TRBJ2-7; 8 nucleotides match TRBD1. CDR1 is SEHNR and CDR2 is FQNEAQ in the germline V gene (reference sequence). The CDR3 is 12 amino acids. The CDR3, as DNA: TGTGCCAGCAGCTTTATTTCGGGACAGGAGGGCTTC. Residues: CASSFISGQEGF. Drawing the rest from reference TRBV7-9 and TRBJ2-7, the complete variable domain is DTGVSQNPRHKITKRGQNVTFRCDPISEHNRLYWYRQTLGQGPEFLTYFQNEAQLEKSRLLSDRFSAERPKGSFSTLEIQRTEQGDSAMYLCASSFISGQEGFGPGTRLTVT.

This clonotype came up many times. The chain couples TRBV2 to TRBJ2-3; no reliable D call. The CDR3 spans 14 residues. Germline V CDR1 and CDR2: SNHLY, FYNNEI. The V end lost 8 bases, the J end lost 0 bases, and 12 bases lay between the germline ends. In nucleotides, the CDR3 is TGTGCCAGCCCCCCCCGAAAGAGCACAGATACGCAGTATTTT. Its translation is CASPPRKSTDTQYF.

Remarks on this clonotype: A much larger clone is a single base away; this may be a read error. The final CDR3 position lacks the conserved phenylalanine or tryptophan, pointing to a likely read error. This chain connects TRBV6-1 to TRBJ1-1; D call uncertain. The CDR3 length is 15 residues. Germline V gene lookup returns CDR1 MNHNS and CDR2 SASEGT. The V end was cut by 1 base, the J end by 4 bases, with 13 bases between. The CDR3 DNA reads TGTGCCAGCAGTGAAGGGCTGGGCATAATCACTGAAGCTTTCTCT. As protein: CASSEGLGIITEAFS.

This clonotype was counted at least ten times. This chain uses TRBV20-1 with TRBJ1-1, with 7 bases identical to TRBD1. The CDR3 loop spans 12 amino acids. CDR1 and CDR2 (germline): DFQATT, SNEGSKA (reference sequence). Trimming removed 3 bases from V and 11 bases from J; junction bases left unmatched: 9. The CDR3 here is CSASGTAPRAFF. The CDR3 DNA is TGCAGTGCTAGCGGGACAGCCCCCAGGGCTTTCTTT.

This CDR3 is CATTTRGDQETQFF. The CDR3 coding sequence is TGTGCCACCACCACGCGGGGGGACCAAGAGACCCAGTTCTTC. The chain combines TRBV15 with TRBJ2-5, with 8 bases lining up with TRBD2. The J call could be wrong; TRBJ2-1 is a better fit for the DNA end. This CDR3 has 14 amino acids. Germline CDR1 LNHNV, CDR2 YYDKDF (reference sequence).

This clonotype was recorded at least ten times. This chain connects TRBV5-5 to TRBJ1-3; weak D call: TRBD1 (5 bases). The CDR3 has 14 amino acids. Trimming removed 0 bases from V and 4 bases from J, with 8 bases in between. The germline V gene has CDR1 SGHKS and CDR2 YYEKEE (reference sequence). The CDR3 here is CASSLEGSGNTIYF. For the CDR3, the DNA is TGTGCCAGCAGCTTGGAGGGGTCCGGAAACACCATATATTTT.

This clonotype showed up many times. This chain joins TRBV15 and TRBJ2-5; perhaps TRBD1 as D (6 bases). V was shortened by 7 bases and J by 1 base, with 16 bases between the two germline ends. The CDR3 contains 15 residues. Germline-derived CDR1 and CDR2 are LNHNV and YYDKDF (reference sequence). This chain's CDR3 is CATKLNGQSQETQYF. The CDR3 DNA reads TGTGCCACCAAATTGAACGGACAGTCCCAAGAGACCCAGTACTTC.

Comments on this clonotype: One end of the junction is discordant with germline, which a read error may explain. Here the CDR3 DNA reads TGCGCCAGCAGCCCTGGGTACACCGGGGGGCTGTTCTTT. Its protein is CASSPGYTGGLFF. The chain couples TRBV5-8 to TRBJ2-2, with a possible D match to TRBD2 (7 bases). The CDR3 runs to 13 residues. CDR1 SGHTS and CDR2 YDEGEE come from the germline V gene.

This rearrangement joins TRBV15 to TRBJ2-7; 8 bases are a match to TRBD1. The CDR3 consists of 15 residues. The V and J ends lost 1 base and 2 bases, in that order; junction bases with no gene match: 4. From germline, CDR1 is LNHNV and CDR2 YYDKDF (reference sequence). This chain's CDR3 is CATSRGDRPPYEQYF. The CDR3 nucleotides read TGTGCCACCAGCAGAGGGGACAGGCCCCCCTACGAGCAGTACTTC.

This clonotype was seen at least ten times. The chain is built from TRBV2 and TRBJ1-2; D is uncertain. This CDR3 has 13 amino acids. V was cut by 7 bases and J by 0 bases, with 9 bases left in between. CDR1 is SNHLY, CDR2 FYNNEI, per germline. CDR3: CASKRESNYGYTF. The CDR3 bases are TGTGCCAGCAAGAGGGAGTCTAACTATGGCTACACCTTC.

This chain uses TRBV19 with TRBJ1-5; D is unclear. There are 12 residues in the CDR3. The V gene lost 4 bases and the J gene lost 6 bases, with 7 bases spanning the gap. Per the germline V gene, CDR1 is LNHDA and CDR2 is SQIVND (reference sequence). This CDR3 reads CASSTLPQPQHF. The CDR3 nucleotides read TGTGCCAGTAGTACTTTACCTCAGCCCCAGCATTTT.

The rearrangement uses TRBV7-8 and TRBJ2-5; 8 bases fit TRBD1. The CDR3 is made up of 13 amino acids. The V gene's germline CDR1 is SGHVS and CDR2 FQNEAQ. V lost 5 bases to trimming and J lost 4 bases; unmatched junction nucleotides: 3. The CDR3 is CASSKTGAETQYF. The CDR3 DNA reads TGTGCCAGCAGCAAGACAGGGGCAGAGACCCAGTACTTC.

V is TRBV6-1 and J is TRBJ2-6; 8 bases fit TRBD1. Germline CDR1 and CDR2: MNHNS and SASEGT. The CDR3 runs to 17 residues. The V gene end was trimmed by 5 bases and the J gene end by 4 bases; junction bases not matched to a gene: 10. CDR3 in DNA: TGTGCCAGCAGTCAAGACAGGGGTAACACCGGGGCCAACGTCCTGACTTTC. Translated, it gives CASSQDRGNTGANVLTF.

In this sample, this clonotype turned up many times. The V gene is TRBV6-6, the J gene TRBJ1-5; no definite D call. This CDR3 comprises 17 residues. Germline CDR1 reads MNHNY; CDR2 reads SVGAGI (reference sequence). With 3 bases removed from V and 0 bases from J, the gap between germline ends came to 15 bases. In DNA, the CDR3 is TGTGCCAGCAGTTATTCGTCGTCGGGTTATAGCAATCAGCCCCAGCATTTT. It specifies CASSYSSSGYSNQPQHF.

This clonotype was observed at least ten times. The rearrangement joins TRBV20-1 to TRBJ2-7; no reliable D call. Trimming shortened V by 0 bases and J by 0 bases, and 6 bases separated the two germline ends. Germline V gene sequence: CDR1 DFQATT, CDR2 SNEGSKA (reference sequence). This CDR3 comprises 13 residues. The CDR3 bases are TGCAGTGCTAGAGATTACACCTCCTACGAGCAGTACTTC. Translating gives CSARDYTSYEQYF.

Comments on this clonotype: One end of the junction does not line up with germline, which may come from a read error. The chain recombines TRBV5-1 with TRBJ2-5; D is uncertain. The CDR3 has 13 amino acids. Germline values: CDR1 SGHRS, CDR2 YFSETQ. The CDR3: CAGSLNSLETQYF. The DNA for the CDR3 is TGCGCCGGCAGCTTGAATAGCCTGGAGACCCAGTACTTC.